The 16 T cell receptor beta chains given below trace back to one sample, sequenced in a study of T-cell memory formation after mild COVID-19. TCRdb recomputed calls from the 5' RACE reads with MiXCR, one row per CDR3 protein. The sample carries about 400,000 distinct CDR3 sequences, roughly 15% recorded once. Sequencing used PBMCs or a T cell subset sorted from them (not recorded which). The origin of the receptors is a man younger than 30 who had mild COVID-19 (a few samples of this study predate the infection). Cell type and time point are not known.

A few counts support this clonotype. This CDR3 reads CASRQGESVGYGYTF. The CDR3, as DNA: TGTGCCAGCAGACAGGGGGAAAGTGTTGGCTATGGCTACACCTTC. V gene TRBV4-2 combines with J gene TRBJ1-2, with 8 bases that match TRBD1. Unmatched junction bases numbered 10, after V lost 6 bases and J lost 4 bases. Germline-derived CDR1 and CDR2 are LGHNA and YNFKEQ. The CDR3 sequence is 15 residues long.

In its sample, this clonotype was seen a few times. This chain uses TRBV10-2 with TRBJ2-3, with D uncertain. The CDR3 extends over 13 amino acids. The germline gives CDR1 WSHSY, CDR2 SAAADI. The V end was cut by 5 bases, the J end by 0 bases, with 6 bases between. CDR3 DNA: TGCGCCAGCAGTATCCTGAGCACAGATACGCAGTATTTT. Translating gives CASSILSTDTQYF.

In this sample, this clonotype turned up a few times. The rearrangement links TRBV4-3 to TRBJ2-7, with D perhaps TRBD1 (8 bases). Germline values: CDR1 LGHNA, CDR2 YSLEER. V lost 4 bases to trimming and J lost 3 bases, with 19 bases between them. The CDR3 contains 16 residues. The CDR3 coding sequence is TGCGCCAGCAGCCGCCAGCACAGGGGGGGAAACTACGAGCAGTACTTC. It specifies CASSRQHRGGNYEQYF.

This chain joins TRBV18 and TRBJ1-5; tentatively, D is TRBD1 (5 bases). Germline V gene lookup returns CDR1 KGHSH and CDR2 LQKENI. The CDR3 is 14 amino acids. V lost 7 bases to trimming and J lost 7 bases, with 17 bases between them. The CDR3, as DNA: TGTGCCAGCTACGACGGGACTTCAGGACAGCCCCAGCATTTT. This sequence encodes CASYDGTSGQPQHF.

The chain couples TRBV7-9 to TRBJ1-1; D remains unclear. CDR3 length: 15 amino acids. Deletions cut 1 base from V and 1 base from J, with 10 bases between. Germline CDR1 is SEHNR and CDR2 is FQNEAQ (reference sequence). DNA of the CDR3: TGTGCCAGCAGCTTAGGGGTAATCGGGAACACTGAAGCTTTCTTT. Encoded protein: CASSLGVIGNTEAFF.

This clonotype was found a few times. In nucleotides, the CDR3 is TGTGCCACCGTCAAGGATAGAAGGAACACCATATATTTT. It translates to CATVKDRRNTIYF. The chain is built from TRBV6-6 and TRBJ1-3; D ambiguous. The length of the CDR3 is 13 residues. Trimming left V 10 bases short and J 7 bases short, with 17 bases between. Germline values: CDR1 MNHNY, CDR2 SVGAGI (reference sequence).

In this sample, this clonotype turned up once. The V call is TRBV9, the J call TRBJ2-3; 9 positions match TRBD2. Losses at the gene ends were 2 bases for V and 2 bases for J; bases not matched to a gene: 3. This CDR3 contains 15 residues. Germline CDR1 reads SGDLS; CDR2 reads YYNGEE. The CDR3 here is CASSVRLAVTDTQYF. The CDR3 DNA is TGTGCCAGCAGCGTCCGACTAGCGGTCACAGATACGCAGTATTTT.

This clonotype was found a few times. The rearrangement uses TRBV7-9 and TRBJ2-3; D might be TRBD1 (5 bases). Trimming removed 5 bases from V and 2 bases from J, with 23 bases in between. Germline CDR1 SEHNR, CDR2 FQNEAQ (reference sequence). CDR3 length: 18 amino acids. The CDR3 DNA sequence: TGTGCCAGCAGCCCGAAAGGCAGGACACTCCTCAACACAGATACGCAGTATTTT. The encoded protein is CASSPKGRTLLNTDTQYF.

This clonotype was seen a handful of times. The chain couples TRBV3-1 to TRBJ1-6; no firm D call. This CDR3 comprises 15 residues. Between the trimmed V and J ends, which lost 0 bases and 6 bases, there was a span of 9 bases. Germline CDR1 LGHDT, CDR2 YNNKEL (reference sequence). As DNA, the CDR3 is TGTGCCAGCAGCCAAGAACCACGGGGTAATTCACCCCTCCACTTT. Protein sequence: CASSQEPRGNSPLHF. Together with reference TRBV3-1 and TRBJ1-6, the CDR3 gives the full variable domain: DTAVSQTPKYLVTQMGNDKSIKCEQNLGHDTMYWYKQDSKKFLKIMFSYNNKELIINETVPNRFSPKSPDKAHLNLHINSLELGDSAVYFCASSQEPRGNSPLHFGNGTRLTVT.

The CDR3 DNA reads TGCGCCAGCAGCCAAGGACTAGCAGATAGCACAGATACGCAGTATTTT. Protein: CASSQGLADSTDTQYF. This chain joins TRBV4-3 and TRBJ2-3, with 7 bases fitting TRBD2. V was pared by 1 base and J by 0 bases, with 4 bases of the junction left unmatched. The germline gives CDR1 LGHNA, CDR2 YSLEER. The CDR3 spans 16 residues.

The chain links TRBV12-3 or TRBV12-4 to TRBJ1-5, with no clear D. V was shortened by 4 bases and J by 6 bases, with 10 bases between the two germline ends. CDR3 length: 13 amino acids. CDR3 sequence reads: CASSYGEGQPQHF. The CDR3 region has the DNA TGTGCCAGCAGTTACGGGGAGGGTCAGCCCCAGCATTTT.

The chain uses TRBV7-9 and TRBJ1-5, with D unresolved. The CDR3 contains 12 residues. The germline V gene has CDR1 SEHNR and CDR2 FQNEAQ (reference sequence). V shed 4 bases and J shed 7 bases, with 8 bases lying between them. The CDR3 protein is CASSYAGQPQHF. The CDR3 coding sequence is TGTGCCAGCAGCTACGCGGGACAGCCCCAGCATTTT.

J is TRBJ2-1 and V is TRBV7-3, with a tentative D call TRBD1 (6 bases). The germline CDR1 and CDR2 sequences are SGHTA and FQGTGA. V lost 5 bases, J lost 8 bases, and 13 bases lay in between. This CDR3 has 13 residues. DNA of the CDR3: TGTGCCAGCAGCCTTGGCCGACAGGATGAGCAGTTCTTC. Protein: CASSLGRQDEQFF. Looking up the rest from reference TRBV7-3 and TRBJ2-1 gives the full variable domain: GAGVSQTPSNKVTEKGKYVELRCDPISGHTALYWYRQSLGQGPEFLIYFQGTGAADDSGLPNDRFFAVRPEGSVSTLKIQRTERGDSAVYLCASSLGRQDEQFFGPGTRLTVL.

This clonotype was seen once. This sequence joins TRBV4-1 and TRBJ1-1; D remains unclear. The CDR3 loop spans 14 amino acids. Germline lookup yields CDR1 MGHRA and CDR2 YSYEKL. V gave up 0 bases and J gave up 3 bases, with 8 bases separating them. CDR3 sequence (DNA): TGCGCCAGCAGCCAAGATGAGGCGTACACTGAAGCTTTCTTT. The encoded protein is CASSQDEAYTEAFF.

Only a few counts were recorded for this clonotype. J is TRBJ2-2 and V is TRBV7-3; D is unclear. CDR3 size: 16 residues. V was pared by 6 bases and J by 1 base, with 15 bases between. Germline CDR1 is SGHTA and CDR2 is FQGTGA. DNA of the CDR3: TGTGCCAGCAGTCTTCACAGTGCTGGGAACACCGGGGAGCTGTTTTTT. Its protein is CASSLHSAGNTGELFF.

This clonotype was found many times. V is TRBV5-4 and J is TRBJ2-5; D remains ambiguous. CDR3 length: 14 residues. Trimming left V 0 bases short and J 1 base short, with 7 bases between. The V gene's germline CDR1 is SGHNT and CDR2 YYREEE (reference sequence). The CDR3 sequence is CASSLGGPQETQYF. For the CDR3, the DNA is TGTGCCAGCAGCTTGGGTGGGCCCCAAGAGACCCAGTACTTC.